The clone carrying this T cell receptor (beta chain) was seen only a few times. Its target is not known. Germline V lookup: CDR1 SGHTA, CDR2 FQGNSA. This CDR3 is built from 14 residues. Unmatched junction bases numbered 2, after V lost 4 bases and J lost 3 bases. PCR employed 60 Vbeta and 13 Jbeta primers. Generated by immunoSEQ multiplex PCR, the TCRdb table keeps only in-frame clones and is missing some. The sample includes about 120,000 clones, about 75% of them seen just once. The sample originates from a study of cytomegalovirus exposure and HLA in healthy donors. Study-wide findings and caveats: With later analysis, a missense DCLRE1C variant became linked to TCR beta V- and J-gene trimming.

This chain links TRBV7-2 with TRBJ2-3, with 9 bases identical to TRBD1. Source material: PBMCs. The receptor's source is a woman between 40 and 55 years old in good health and CMV-seropositive. As DNA, the CDR3 is TGTGCCAGCAGCTATGGACAGGGGACAGATACGCAGTATTTT. Amino acid sequence: CASSYGQGTDTQYF.